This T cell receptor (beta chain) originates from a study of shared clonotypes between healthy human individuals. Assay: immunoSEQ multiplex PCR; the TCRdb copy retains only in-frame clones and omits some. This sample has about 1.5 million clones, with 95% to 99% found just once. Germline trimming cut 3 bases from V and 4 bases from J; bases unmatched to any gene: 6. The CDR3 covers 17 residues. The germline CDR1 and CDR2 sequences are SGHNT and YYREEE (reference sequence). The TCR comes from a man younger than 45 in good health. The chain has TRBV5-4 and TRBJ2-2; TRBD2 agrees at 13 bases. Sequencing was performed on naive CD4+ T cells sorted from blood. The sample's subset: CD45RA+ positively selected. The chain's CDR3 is CASSSGLAGRGTGELFF. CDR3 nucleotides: TGTGCCAGCAGCTCGGGACTAGCGGGACGGGGCACCGGGGAGCTGTTTTTT. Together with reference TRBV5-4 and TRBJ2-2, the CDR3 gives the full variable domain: ETGVTQSPTHLIKTRGQQVTLRCSSQSGHNTVSWYQQALGQGPQFIFQYYREEENGRGNFPPRFSGLQFPNYSSELNVNALELDDSALYLCASSSGLAGRGTGELFFGEGSRLTVL.